Listed below are T cell receptor beta chains from one sample, sequenced in a study of shared clonotypes between healthy human individuals. Sequencing used immunoSEQ multiplex PCR; TCRdb keeps in-frame clones, though not all of them. The table has 2 million to 2.5 million clones, roughly 91% seen once; the top ten hold more than 1.5%. Sequenced: naive CD8+ T cells from PBMCs. Receptors were obtained from a man aged 18 to 30 in good health. Some clones in this sample may be carry-over from other donors' samples. Each CDR3 is given with its conserved first and last residue. D genes are given only for firm matches. The size field is filled for only some rows; it gives once, few, many or a size class.

d_gene: -
v_gene: TRBV2
abundance: -
j_gene: TRBJ2-2
CDR3nt: TGTGCCAGCAGTGAAGGAGGGGGTTCCGGGGAGCTGTTTTTT
CDR3aa: CASSEGGGSGELFF

d_gene: -
v_gene: TRBV5-4
abundance: -
j_gene: TRBJ1-2
CDR3nt: TGTGCCAGCAGCTTACTAAAAACGACGGCTAACTATGGCTACACCTTC
CDR3aa: CASSLLKTTANYGYTF

d_gene: -
v_gene: TRBV7-9
abundance: once
j_gene: TRBJ2-5
CDR3nt: TGTGCCAGCAGGCCAGGGGCCCAAGAGACCCAGTACTTC
CDR3aa: CASRPGAQETQYF

d_gene: -
v_gene: TRBV15
abundance: few
j_gene: TRBJ1-2
CDR3nt: TGTGCCACCAGTAGAAACGTAGGGGGCTACACCTTC
CDR3aa: CATSRNVGGYTF

d_gene: -
v_gene: TRBV4-3
abundance: -
j_gene: TRBJ1-1
CDR3nt: TGCGCCAGCAGCGAAACACCCCGGGGGTCGAACACTGAAGCTTTCTTT
CDR3aa: CASSETPRGSNTEAFF

d_gene: -
v_gene: TRBV19
abundance: -
j_gene: TRBJ1-1
CDR3nt: TGTGCCAGTAGTATTACGGGGTTGAACACTGAAGCTTTCTTT
CDR3aa: CASSITGLNTEAFF

d_gene: -
v_gene: TRBV27
abundance: -
j_gene: TRBJ1-2
CDR3nt: TGTGCCAGCAGTTTATTTCGGGGAGGCTATGGCTACACCTTC
CDR3aa: CASSLFRGGYGYTF

d_gene: -
v_gene: TRBV4-1
abundance: -
j_gene: TRBJ1-5
CDR3nt: TGCGCCAGCAGCCTATATCAAAATCAGCCCCAGCATTTT
CDR3aa: CASSLYQNQPQHF

d_gene: TRBD1
v_gene: TRBV5-5
abundance: -
j_gene: TRBJ2-7
CDR3nt: TGTGCCAGCACCTCCGGGTACAGGGGGCATTCCTACGAGCAGTACTTC
CDR3aa: CASTSGYRGHSYEQYF

d_gene: TRBD1
v_gene: TRBV13
abundance: -
j_gene: TRBJ1-2
CDR3nt: TGTGCCAGCAGCCCTCGACAGGGTTCGGGGGTCCAGGTGCGAGGCTACACCTTC
CDR3aa: CASSPRQGSGVQVRGYTF

d_gene: -
v_gene: TRBV28
abundance: once
j_gene: TRBJ1-5
CDR3nt: TGTGCCAGCAGTTTGGAGCAGGCCAGGCATCAGCCCCAGCATTTT
CDR3aa: CASSLEQARHQPQHF

d_gene: -
v_gene: TRBV4-1
abundance: -
j_gene: TRBJ2-7
CDR3nt: TGCGCCAGCAGCCCTATAGCAACGGCTAGCTCCTACGAGCAGTACTTC
CDR3aa: CASSPIATASSYEQYF

d_gene: -
v_gene: TRBV28
abundance: -
j_gene: TRBJ1-2
CDR3nt: TGTGCCAGCAGTTTAGCCGGAGTTGATGGCTACACCTTC
CDR3aa: CASSLAGVDGYTF

d_gene: TRBD1
v_gene: TRBV5-6
abundance: -
j_gene: TRBJ1-2
CDR3nt: TGTGCCAGCAGCTCGGGACTTGGGACAGCTAACTATGGCTACACCTTC
CDR3aa: CASSSGLGTANYGYTF

d_gene: -
v_gene: TRBV28
abundance: few
j_gene: TRBJ1-1
CDR3nt: TGTGCCAGCAGATATCACGGGAACACTGAAGCTTTCTTT
CDR3aa: CASRYHGNTEAFF

d_gene: -
v_gene: TRBV5-6
abundance: -
j_gene: TRBJ2-7
CDR3nt: TGTGCCAGCAGCTTGGTACTAGATGGCGAGCAGTACTTC
CDR3aa: CASSLVLDGEQYF

d_gene: -
v_gene: TRBV6-5
abundance: few
j_gene: TRBJ1-1
CDR3nt: TGTGCCAGCAGTTACTCAAAGGGCACTGAAGCTTTCTTT
CDR3aa: CASSYSKGTEAFF

d_gene: TRBD1
v_gene: TRBV5-1
abundance: -
j_gene: TRBJ2-7
CDR3nt: TGCGCCAGCAGCTTGATAGGACAGGGTTACGAGCAGTACTTC
CDR3aa: CASSLIGQGYEQYF

d_gene: -
v_gene: TRBV6-5
abundance: -
j_gene: TRBJ2-7
CDR3nt: TGTGCCAGCATCCGGGGTTCCGAGCAGTACTTC
CDR3aa: CASIRGSEQYF

d_gene: -
v_gene: TRBV7-3
abundance: -
j_gene: TRBJ2-1
CDR3nt: TGTGCCAGCAGCCCGGGTCCCCCCGGGACAATGCCTTACAATGAGCAGTTCTTC
CDR3aa: CASSPGPPGTMPYNEQFF

d_gene: -
v_gene: TRBV29-1
abundance: -
j_gene: TRBJ1-2
CDR3nt: TGCAGCGTGATAATGATTAGTGGCTACACCTTC
CDR3aa: CSVIMISGYTF

d_gene: TRBD1
v_gene: TRBV4-3
abundance: -
j_gene: TRBJ2-1
CDR3nt: TGCGCCAGCAGCACGGACAGGAGACTCAAGGAGCAGTTCTTC
CDR3aa: CASSTDRRLKEQFF

d_gene: -
v_gene: TRBV4-2
abundance: -
j_gene: TRBJ2-1
CDR3nt: TGTGCCAGCAGCCCCCCAGACAAGGGGAGCAGGGAGCAGTTCTTC
CDR3aa: CASSPPDKGSREQFF

d_gene: TRBD1
v_gene: TRBV7-8
abundance: -
j_gene: TRBJ2-4
CDR3nt: TGTGCCAGCAGCTTAGCAGGGGGCCCAGCCAAAAACATTCAGTACTTC
CDR3aa: CASSLAGGPAKNIQYF

d_gene: -
v_gene: TRBV4-1
abundance: -
j_gene: TRBJ2-7
CDR3nt: TGCGCCAGCAGCCAAGTCCGGAGCAGGACTAATTCCTACGAGCAGTACTTC
CDR3aa: CASSQVRSRTNSYEQYF

d_gene: TRBD2
v_gene: TRBV10-1
abundance: -
j_gene: TRBJ2-1
CDR3nt: TGCGCCAGCAGTGAGGTGCTAGCGGGAGAGGGGTCCTACAATGAGCAGTTCTTC
CDR3aa: CASSEVLAGEGSYNEQFF

d_gene: -
v_gene: TRBV27
abundance: -
j_gene: TRBJ2-3
CDR3nt: TGTGCCAGCAGTTTATCGAGACGGGTATCCACAGATACGCAGTATTTT
CDR3aa: CASSLSRRVSTDTQYF

d_gene: -
v_gene: TRBV19
abundance: -
j_gene: TRBJ2-7
CDR3nt: TGTGCCAGTAGTACCCGAAGCGGAGCCTACGAGCAGTACTTC
CDR3aa: CASSTRSGAYEQYF

d_gene: TRBD1
v_gene: TRBV5-4
abundance: -
j_gene: TRBJ2-2
CDR3nt: TGTGCCAGCACAGGGACAGGAAGCCCCGGGGAGCTGTTTTTT
CDR3aa: CASTGTGSPGELFF

d_gene: TRBD2
v_gene: TRBV4-3
abundance: -
j_gene: TRBJ2-3
CDR3nt: TGCGCCAGCAGCCAAGTGTGGCTAGCGGGAGGGCTTAGTGAAATGGATACGCAGTATTTT
CDR3aa: CASSQVWLAGGLSEMDTQYF

d_gene: -
v_gene: TRBV28
abundance: few
j_gene: TRBJ1-1
CDR3nt: TGTGCCAGCAGTTTTGGGGAATGGGAAGCTTTCTTT
CDR3aa: CASSFGEWEAFF

d_gene: -
v_gene: TRBV7-9
abundance: -
j_gene: TRBJ2-3
CDR3nt: TGTGCCAGCAGCTTAGCCGACGGTTACACAGATACGCAGTATTTT
CDR3aa: CASSLADGYTDTQYF

d_gene: -
v_gene: TRBV7-9
abundance: -
j_gene: TRBJ2-1
CDR3nt: TGTGCCAGCAGCTCACGGGACGCGGTTGGAGAGGAGTTCTTC
CDR3aa: CASSSRDAVGEEFF

d_gene: -
v_gene: TRBV10-3
abundance: -
j_gene: TRBJ1-2
CDR3nt: TGTGCCATCAGAAGAGAGTATGGCTACACCTTC
CDR3aa: CAIRREYGYTF

d_gene: -
v_gene: TRBV27
abundance: -
j_gene: TRBJ1-2
CDR3nt: TGTGCCAGCTCCCCCCTATGGGGGATGAACCAGGTCTATGGCTACACCTTC
CDR3aa: CASSPLWGMNQVYGYTF

d_gene: -
v_gene: TRBV28
abundance: once
j_gene: TRBJ2-1
CDR3nt: TGTGCCAGCAGTGGGAGGTTGGAGGGTCGGGAGTACAATGAGCAGTTCTTC
CDR3aa: CASSGRLEGREYNEQFF

d_gene: -
v_gene: TRBV27
abundance: -
j_gene: TRBJ1-2
CDR3nt: TGTGCCAGCAGTTTAATACAGGGCGGACCCTATGGCTACACCTTC
CDR3aa: CASSLIQGGPYGYTF

d_gene: TRBD1
v_gene: TRBV7-9
abundance: -
j_gene: TRBJ1-5
CDR3nt: TGTGCCAGCAGCTTGTGTGACAGGGGTGTATGTGGTCAGCCCCAGCATTTT
CDR3aa: CASSLCDRGVCGQPQHF

d_gene: TRBD1
v_gene: TRBV15
abundance: once
j_gene: TRBJ2-5
CDR3nt: TGTGCCACCAGCAGATCCGGGACAGGACAACAAGAGACCCAGTACTTC
CDR3aa: CATSRSGTGQQETQYF

d_gene: TRBD1
v_gene: TRBV7-2
abundance: -
j_gene: TRBJ2-7
CDR3nt: TGTGCCAGCAGCTTATTGCGGGACAGGGGGTACTACGAGCAGTACTTC
CDR3aa: CASSLLRDRGYYEQYF

d_gene: -
v_gene: TRBV19
abundance: few
j_gene: TRBJ2-7
CDR3nt: TGTGCCAGTAGTATGGCATCTGCAGGGGCCTACGAGCAGTACTTC
CDR3aa: CASSMASAGAYEQYF

d_gene: TRBD1
v_gene: TRBV9
abundance: -
j_gene: TRBJ1-1
CDR3nt: TGTGCCAGCAGCCCCGGACAGGACCTCACTGAAGCTTTCTTT
CDR3aa: CASSPGQDLTEAFF

d_gene: -
v_gene: TRBV5-6
abundance: -
j_gene: TRBJ1-5
CDR3nt: TGTGCCAGCAGCCTGGGCTATACGGGGGGCAATCAGCCCCAGCATTTT
CDR3aa: CASSLGYTGGNQPQHF

d_gene: -
v_gene: TRBV15
abundance: -
j_gene: TRBJ1-4
CDR3nt: TGTGCCACCAGCAGGGCAGACAGGTTGGCTGAAAAACTGTTTTTT
CDR3aa: CATSRADRLAEKLFF

d_gene: TRBD2
v_gene: TRBV13
abundance: -
j_gene: TRBJ2-2
CDR3nt: TGTGCCAGCAGCTTAGGGCTAGCGGGAGTTACCGGGGAGCTGTTTTTT
CDR3aa: CASSLGLAGVTGELFF

d_gene: -
v_gene: TRBV19
abundance: -
j_gene: TRBJ2-7
CDR3nt: TGTGCCAGTAGTATAGATGCGACACGGGGTGGTCTCGAGCAGTACTTC
CDR3aa: CASSIDATRGGLEQYF

d_gene: -
v_gene: TRBV6-5
abundance: -
j_gene: TRBJ2-7
CDR3nt: TGTGCCAGCAGTTACTCAGGGGCCCCCGAGCAGTACTTC
CDR3aa: CASSYSGAPEQYF

d_gene: -
v_gene: TRBV27
abundance: -
j_gene: TRBJ1-2
CDR3nt: TGTGCCAGCAGTTTAGCCAGGGGCAGCTATGGCTACACCTTC
CDR3aa: CASSLARGSYGYTF

d_gene: -
v_gene: TRBV5-8
abundance: -
j_gene: TRBJ1-2
CDR3nt: TGTGCCAGCCCCCGACCATATGGCTACACCTTC
CDR3aa: CASPRPYGYTF

d_gene: TRBD2
v_gene: TRBV28
abundance: -
j_gene: TRBJ2-1
CDR3nt: TGTGCCAGCAGGAAGGGACTAGCGACCTACAATGAGCAGTTCTTC
CDR3aa: CASRKGLATYNEQFF

d_gene: -
v_gene: TRBV27
abundance: -
j_gene: TRBJ2-7
CDR3nt: TGTGCCAGCAGCCTCACAGGGCGTGGGTACGAGCAGTACTTC
CDR3aa: CASSLTGRGYEQYF

d_gene: -
v_gene: TRBV10-1
abundance: -
j_gene: TRBJ2-7
CDR3nt: TGCGCCAGCAGTGAAAGCATCCGGGCCTACGAGCAGTACTTC
CDR3aa: CASSESIRAYEQYF

d_gene: TRBD2
v_gene: TRBV19
abundance: -
j_gene: TRBJ2-7
CDR3nt: TGTGCCAGTAGTACGCGGATTAGCGGGTACTACGAGCAGTACTTC
CDR3aa: CASSTRISGYYEQYF

d_gene: -
v_gene: TRBV5-4
abundance: -
j_gene: TRBJ2-7
CDR3nt: TGTGCCAGCAGCTTGGGAGGGGACCCCTACGAGCAGTACTTC
CDR3aa: CASSLGGDPYEQYF

d_gene: -
v_gene: TRBV14
abundance: -
j_gene: TRBJ2-1
CDR3nt: TGTGCCAGCAGCCAGTTCCCGGGACCCTACAATGAGCAGTTCTTC
CDR3aa: CASSQFPGPYNEQFF

d_gene: TRBD1
v_gene: TRBV4-3
abundance: -
j_gene: TRBJ1-1
CDR3nt: TGCGCCAGCAGCCAGCTGACAGGGCTCATCACTGAAGCTTTCTTT
CDR3aa: CASSQLTGLITEAFF

d_gene: TRBD2
v_gene: TRBV9
abundance: -
j_gene: TRBJ2-1
CDR3nt: TGTGCCAGCAGCGGGGGACTAGCGGGAGTATCCTACAATGAGCAGTTCTTC
CDR3aa: CASSGGLAGVSYNEQFF

d_gene: -
v_gene: TRBV19
abundance: -
j_gene: TRBJ2-7
CDR3nt: TGTGCCAGTAGTATAGAGGACAGCACCTACGAGCAGTACTTC
CDR3aa: CASSIEDSTYEQYF